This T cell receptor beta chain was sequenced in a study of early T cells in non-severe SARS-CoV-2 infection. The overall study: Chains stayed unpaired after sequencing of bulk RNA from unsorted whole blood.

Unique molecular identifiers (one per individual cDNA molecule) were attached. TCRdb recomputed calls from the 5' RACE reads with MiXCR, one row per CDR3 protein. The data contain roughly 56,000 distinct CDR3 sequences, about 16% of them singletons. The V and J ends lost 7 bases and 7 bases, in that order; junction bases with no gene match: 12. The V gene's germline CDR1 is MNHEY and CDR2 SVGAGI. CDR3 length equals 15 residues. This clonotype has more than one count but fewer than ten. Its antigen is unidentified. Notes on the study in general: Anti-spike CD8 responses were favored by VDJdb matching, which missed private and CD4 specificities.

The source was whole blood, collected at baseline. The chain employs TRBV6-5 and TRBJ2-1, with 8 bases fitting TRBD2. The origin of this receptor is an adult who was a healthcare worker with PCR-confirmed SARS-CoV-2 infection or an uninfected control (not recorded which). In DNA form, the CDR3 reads TGTGCCAGCACCAGAGGACTAGCTTTTTTGAATGAGCAGTTCTTC. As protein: CASTRGLAFLNEQFF.